This T cell receptor beta chain derives from a study of glioma-infiltrating T cells after dendritic cell vaccination (dated by TCRdb to the mid-2010s). As for the study more broadly: The cohort included some 15 glioblastoma patients drawn from Phase I and II dendritic cell vaccination trials, of whom 9 were newly diagnosed and 6 had recurrent disease. Survival after dendritic cell vaccination was correlated with TCR sequencing metrics such as TIL content and the overlap between tumor and blood repertoires. To make the vaccine, monocyte-derived dendritic cells were cultured for under eight days with IL-4 and GM-CSF and then pulsed overnight with autologous tumor lysate. Each patient got three intradermal injections of the dendritic cell vaccine, spaced at biweekly intervals, in the arm below the axilla. Deep sequencing of TCR beta CDR3 regions was used to quantify tumor-infiltrating lymphocyte content and compare tumor and blood repertoires in dendritic cell-vaccinated glioblastoma patients. Autologous tumor lysate-pulsed dendritic cell vaccination was administered to the patients between 2003 and 2012.

Patients were selected on the basis of adequate residual fresh-frozen tumor tissue and more than two years of available survival data. Molecular status otherwise varied across the glioblastoma patients, but none of them carried an isocitrate dehydrogenase mutation. PBMC were collected before vaccination, two weeks after the third vaccination, and at tumor progression if tumor progression occurred. The Qiagen DNeasy Blood extraction Kit was used to extract genomic DNA. The investigation overall reported the following: The response model built on TCR overlap across three groups was characterized as speculative, with prospective validation still needed. No direct relationship between TCR clonality and survival was found, suggesting that a diverse polyclonal response may matter. After dendritic cell vaccination, a higher estimated pretreatment TIL content predicted longer time to progression and longer overall survival. The cohort was small and heterogeneous, only a few patients had full blood and tumor sets, and even fewer had initial-recurrent tumor pairs.

Counted from cysteine to phenylalanine, this CDR3 has 13 amino acids. Only CDR3 DNA is held: 39 bases, read in frame from base 1. V and J are truncated by 2 bases and 6 bases respectively, leaving an intervening sequence of 8 bases. Via the germline V gene (reference sequence), CDR1 is MNHEY and CDR2 SMNVEV. TCRB CDR3 regions were amplified from 1.5 to 2 ug genomic DNA, or all available DNA if less, using the immunoSEQ assay. Multiplex PCR used 60 forward primers for TCR V beta segments and 13 reverse primers for J beta segments. To estimate reads per starting template, synthetic control templates were spiked into each sample at limiting dilution. The Illumina HiSeq System generated sequencing reads of 87 bp. For the original study's pipeline: To remove PCR and sequencing errors, closely related sequences were merged with a nearest neighbor algorithm. TCR overlap was defined as the percentage of unique tumor TCR beta sequences that were also found in the peripheral blood of the same patient. TCRdb provides this immuneACCESS table in a form limited to in-frame rearrangements. Some clones are lacking; in checked studies, under half of them reflect an unresolved V gene, and why the rest are absent is not known. Clone size and the V and J calls come from that table; the DNA yielded D and trimming. The sample data list 93,000 or so clones, and 79% of these were observed just once. Clones ranked in the top ten supply around 5.4% of the sample.

In regard to this clone: It lacks a known antigen. Within one base of it there is no much larger clone, and no base qualities were kept.

The receptor's source is a human donor with glioblastoma. Sequenced material: blood, taken before dendritic cell vaccination. The rearrangement joined TRBV27 to TRBJ1-5, with the D gene uncertain. This receptor has the CDR3 CASSLVVGQPQHF. The DNA is TGTGCCAGCAGTTTAGTGGTCGGTCAGCCCCAGCATTTT.